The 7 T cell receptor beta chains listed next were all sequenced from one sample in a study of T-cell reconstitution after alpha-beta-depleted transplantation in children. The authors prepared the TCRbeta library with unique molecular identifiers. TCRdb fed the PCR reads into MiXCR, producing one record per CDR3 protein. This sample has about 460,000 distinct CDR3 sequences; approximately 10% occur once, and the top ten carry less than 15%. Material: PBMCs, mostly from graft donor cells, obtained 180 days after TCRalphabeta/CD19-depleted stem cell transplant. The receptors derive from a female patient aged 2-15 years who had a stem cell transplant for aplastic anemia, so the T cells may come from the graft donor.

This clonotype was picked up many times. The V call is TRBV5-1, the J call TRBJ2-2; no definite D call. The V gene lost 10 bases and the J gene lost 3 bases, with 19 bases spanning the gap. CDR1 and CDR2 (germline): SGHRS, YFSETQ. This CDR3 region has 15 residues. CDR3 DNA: TGCGCCGACTCTGTCCCCAGAGAGCACACCGGGGAGCTGTTTTTT. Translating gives CADSVPREHTGELFF.

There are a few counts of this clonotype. The CDR3 nucleotides read TGTGCCAGCAGTTTACCCCTACTAGCGGGAGAAACCGGGGAGCTGTTTTTT. This sequence encodes CASSLPLLAGETGELFF. The J gene is TRBJ2-2, the V gene TRBV28, with 11 bases fitting TRBD2. The J segment lost 5 bases and the V segment lost 2 bases, leaving 7 bases of the junction unmatched. This CDR3 is 17 amino acids long. CDR1 and CDR2 (germline): MDHEN, SYDVKM.

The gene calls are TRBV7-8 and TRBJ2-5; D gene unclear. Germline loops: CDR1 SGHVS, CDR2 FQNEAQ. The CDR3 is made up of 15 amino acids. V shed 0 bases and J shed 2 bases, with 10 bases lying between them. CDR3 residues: CASSLAVGWQETQYF. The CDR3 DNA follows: TGTGCCAGCAGCTTAGCCGTAGGGTGGCAAGAGACCCAGTACTTC.

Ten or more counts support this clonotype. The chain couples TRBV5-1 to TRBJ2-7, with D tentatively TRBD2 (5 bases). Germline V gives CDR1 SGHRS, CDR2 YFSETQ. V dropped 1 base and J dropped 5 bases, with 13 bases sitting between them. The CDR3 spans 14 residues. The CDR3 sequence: CASSLRRVGDEQYF. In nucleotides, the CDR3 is TGCGCCAGCAGCTTGAGGCGGGTCGGGGACGAGCAGTACTTC.

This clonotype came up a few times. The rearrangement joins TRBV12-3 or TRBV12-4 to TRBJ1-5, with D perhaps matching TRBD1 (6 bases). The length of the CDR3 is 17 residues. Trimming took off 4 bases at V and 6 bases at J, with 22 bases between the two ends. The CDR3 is CASSSRNKQGYIQPQHF. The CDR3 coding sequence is TGTGCCAGCAGTTCCCGAAATAAACAGGGCTACATTCAGCCCCAGCATTTT.

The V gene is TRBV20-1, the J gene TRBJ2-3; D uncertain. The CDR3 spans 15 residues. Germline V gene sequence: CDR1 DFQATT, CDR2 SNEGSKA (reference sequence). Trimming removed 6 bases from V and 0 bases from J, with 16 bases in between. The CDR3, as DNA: TGCAGTGCACACCCCTACCTGCTTAGCACAGATACGCAGTATTTT. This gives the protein CSAHPYLLSTDTQYF.

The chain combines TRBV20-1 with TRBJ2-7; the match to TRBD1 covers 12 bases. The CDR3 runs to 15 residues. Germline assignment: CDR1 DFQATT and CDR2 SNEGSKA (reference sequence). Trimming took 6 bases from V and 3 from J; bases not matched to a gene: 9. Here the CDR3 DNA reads TGCAGTGCAGAACCGGGACAGGGGGCGCGCTACGAGCAGTACTTC. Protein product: CSAEPGQGARYEQYF.